One and the same sample provided the 18 T cell receptor beta chains below, sequenced in a study of cytomegalovirus exposure and HLA in healthy donors. The data were produced by immunoSEQ multiplex PCR, yet TCRdb's version contains in-frame clones alone and is incomplete. This table holds under 200,000 clones, roughly 81% found once. What was sequenced was PBMCs. The receptor set was obtained from a woman aged 25 to 39 in good health and CMV-seronegative.

The DNA for the CDR3 is TGTGCCAGCAGCGTAGATAGGGGCGGTTGGTACGAGCAGTACTTC. It encodes CASSVDRGGWYEQYF. The chain has TRBV9 and TRBJ2-7; maybe TRBD1 (5 bases). This CDR3 is built from 15 residues. CDR1 is SGDLS and CDR2 is YYNGEE in the germline V gene. V was clipped by 0 bases and J by 4 bases, with 14 bases between them.

The chain has TRBV5-6 and TRBJ1-6, with 10 bases identical to TRBD1. This CDR3 contains 16 residues. Germline V CDR1 and CDR2: SGHDT, YYEEEE. V was pared by 2 bases and J by 8 bases, with 7 bases of the junction left unmatched. The CDR3 loop reads CASSFPGQGIYSPLHF. In nucleotides, the CDR3 is TGTGCCAGCAGCTTCCCGGGACAGGGGATTTATTCACCCCTCCACTTT. Full variable domain (rest looked up from reference TRBV5-6 and TRBJ1-6): DAGVTQSPTHLIKTRGQQVTLRCSPKSGHDTVSWYQQALGQGPQFIFQYYEEEERQRGNFPDRFSGHQFPNYSSELNVNALLLGDSALYLCASSFPGQGIYSPLHFGNGTRLTVT.

V is TRBV18 and J is TRBJ2-1, with a possible D match to TRBD2 (5 bases). The V and J ends lost 8 bases and 7 bases respectively, with 18 bases between them. The CDR3 extends over 14 amino acids. Germline V lookup: CDR1 KGHSH, CDR2 LQKENI. The CDR3 DNA is TGTGCCAGCACCCCGCGGGCAGAAGGAAATGAGCAGTTCTTC. Its translation: CASTPRAEGNEQFF.

In its sample, this clone was seen once. The rearrangement joins TRBV30 to TRBJ2-7, with TRBD2 matching 9 bases. Germline V CDR1 and CDR2: GTSNPN, SVGIG (reference sequence). V lost 3 bases, J lost 3 bases, and 18 bases stayed unmatched. CDR3 length: 18 residues. The CDR3 sequence: CAWRARGRAGGHHYEQYF. The CDR3 DNA follows: TGTGCCTGGAGGGCCCGGGGACGCGCGGGGGGGCACCACTACGAGCAGTACTTC.

The rearrangement joins TRBV10-2 to TRBJ2-2; D ambiguous. V lost 6 bases to trimming and J lost 6 bases, with 11 bases between them. CDR3 length: 13 residues. CDR1 is WSHSY and CDR2 is SAAADI in the germline V gene. In DNA form, the CDR3 reads TGCGCCAGCAGGGAACAGAGAGCCGGGGAGCTGTTTTTT. It translates to CASREQRAGELFF.

V is TRBV6-1 and J is TRBJ2-3; 7 bases line up with TRBD1. The V and J ends lost 4 bases and 6 bases, in that order; junction bases with no gene match: 13. Looked up from germline, CDR1 is MNHNS and CDR2 is SASEGT. The CDR3 runs to 16 residues. The CDR3 here is CASSGPRQGKLDTQYF. CDR3 in DNA: TGTGCCAGCAGTGGGCCCCGACAGGGAAAGTTGGATACGCAGTATTTT.

This clone occurred a few times. This sequence joins TRBV30 and TRBJ1-5; the D gene is possibly TRBD1 (6 bases). The germline CDR1 and CDR2 sequences are GTSNPN and SVGIG (reference sequence). V gave up 5 bases and J gave up 7 bases, with 15 bases separating them. The CDR3 totals 13 residues. CDR3 coding DNA: TGTGCCTGGGCACAGGGAATTGGGCAGCCCCAGCATTTT. Translation gives CAWAQGIGQPQHF.

The genes are TRBV5-1 and TRBJ2-1; 7 positions agree with TRBD2. After removal of 4 bases from V and 7 bases from J, the junction contained 11 bases not matched to a gene. The V gene's germline CDR1 is SGHRS and CDR2 YFSETQ. The length of the CDR3 is 15 residues. The CDR3 loop reads CASSRPSAGVNEQFF. CDR3 in DNA: TGCGCCAGCAGCCGTCCCTCGGCGGGAGTTAATGAGCAGTTCTTC.

This rearrangement joins TRBV4-1 to TRBJ2-7, with TRBD1 matching 7 bases. The CDR3 covers 16 residues. V trimming: 0 bases; J trimming: 6 bases; junction bases outside the gene matches: 11. From germline, CDR1 is MGHRA and CDR2 YSYEKL. The CDR3 is CASSQDPGGRVGEQYF. CDR3 DNA sequence: TGCGCCAGCAGCCAAGATCCAGGGGGTAGGGTAGGCGAGCAGTACTTC.

The chain combines TRBV19 with TRBJ2-1; TRBD1 agrees at 10 bases. Germline V gives CDR1 LNHDA, CDR2 SQIVND (reference sequence). This CDR3 spans 14 amino acids. The V gene end was trimmed by 5 bases and the J gene end by 4 bases; junction bases not matched to a gene: 2. CDR3 amino acids: CASSDRGPYNEQFF. CDR3 in DNA: TGTGCCAGTAGTGACAGGGGGCCTTACAATGAGCAGTTCTTC.

The chain joins TRBV6-6 to TRBJ2-7, with 11 bases matching TRBD1. With 6 bases clipped from V and 1 base from J, the junction kept 8 bases outside the gene matches. The CDR3 extends over 16 amino acids. Germline CDR1 MNHNY, CDR2 SVGAGI (reference sequence). Written as DNA, the CDR3 is TGTGCCAGCAGCTCCTGGACAGGGGGCTATTCCTACGAGCAGTACTTC. This encodes CASSSWTGGYSYEQYF.

The rearrangement joins TRBV28 to TRBJ2-3; 11 bases are a match to TRBD2. The CDR3 consists of 14 residues. CDR1 is MDHEN and CDR2 is SYDVKM in the germline V gene. The ends lost 6 bases at V and 7 bases at J; junction bases unmatched: 6. CDR3 in DNA: TGTGCCAGCAGCTTAGCGGGGGGGAAAAATACGCAGTATTTT. This gives the protein CASSLAGGKNTQYF. The full variable domain, in which reference TRBV28 and TRBJ2-3 provide the parts outside the CDR3, is DVKVTQSSRYLVKRTGEKVFLECVQDMDHENMFWYRQDPGLGLRLIYFSYDVKMKEKGDIPEGYSVSREKKERFSLILESASTNQTSMYLCASSLAGGKNTQYFGPGTRLTVL.

The chain carries TRBV7-8 and TRBJ1-1; the match to TRBD1 covers 8 bases. The junction had 8 bases not matched to a gene; V was cut back by 5 bases and J by 0 bases. The CDR3 runs 16 residues. The V gene's germline CDR1 is SGHVS and CDR2 FQNEAQ. CDR3 sequence: CASSRTGQVMNTEAFF. CDR3 DNA sequence: TGTGCCAGCAGCCGTACGGGACAGGTCATGAACACTGAAGCTTTCTTT.

A word on this clone: In the same sample, other DNA sequences code for this CDR3. The chain has TRBV7-2 and TRBJ2-5, with 8 bases fitting TRBD1. Germline V gene sequence: CDR1 SGHTA, CDR2 FQGNSA. The CDR3 is made up of 14 amino acids. J was trimmed by 5 bases and V by 4 bases; bases with no gene match: 6. The CDR3 region is CASSSWTGQETQYF. CDR3 DNA: TGTGCCAGCAGCTCTTGGACAGGGCAGGAGACCCAGTACTTC.

The gene calls are TRBV11-2 and TRBJ1-2; D is undetermined. Germline V gives CDR1 SGHAT, CDR2 FQNNGV. The CDR3 is made up of 16 amino acids. V was shortened by 4 bases and J by 8 bases, with 23 bases between the two germline ends. DNA of the CDR3: TGTGCCAGCAGCTCTTGGTCGGGAGGGTCGGTACGGGGCTACACCTTC. Translated: CASSSWSGGSVRGYTF. Full variable domain (rest looked up from reference TRBV11-2 and TRBJ1-2): EAGVAQSPRYKIIEKRQSVAFWCNPISGHATLYWYQQILGQGPKLLIQFQNNGVVDDSQLPKDRFSAERLKGVDSTLKIQPAKLEDSAVYLCASSSWSGGSVRGYTFGSGTRLTVV.

The rearrangement uses TRBV5-1 and TRBJ2-1; 7 positions match TRBD1. Germline V gene lookup returns CDR1 SGHRS and CDR2 YFSETQ. The CDR3 loop spans 15 amino acids. Trimming cost V 1 base and J 3 bases; bases outside gene matches: 4. CDR3 DNA sequence: TGCGCCAGCAGCTTGACAGGGGAAGACTACAATGAGCAGTTCTTC. Protein product: CASSLTGEDYNEQFF.

The chain couples TRBV30 to TRBJ2-7, with D uncertain. This CDR3 is 12 amino acids long. CDR1 and CDR2 from the germline V gene are GTSNPN and SVGIG (reference sequence). Trimming removed 5 bases at V and 0 bases at J, with 8 bases between. Here the CDR3 DNA reads TGTGCCTGGGGGCCTGTCTCCTACGAGCAGTACTTC. Translating gives CAWGPVSYEQYF.

The chain couples TRBV27 to TRBJ2-5, with 11 nucleotides matching TRBD2. Trimming at V came to 0 bases and at J to 5 bases, leaving 8 bases not matched to a gene. Germline CDR1 and CDR2: MNHEY and SMNVEV (reference sequence). The CDR3 is made up of 17 amino acids. This CDR3 reads CASSLSYLAGGGETQYF. The CDR3 DNA reads as TGTGCCAGCAGTTTATCATATCTAGCGGGAGGAGGGGAGACCCAGTACTTC.